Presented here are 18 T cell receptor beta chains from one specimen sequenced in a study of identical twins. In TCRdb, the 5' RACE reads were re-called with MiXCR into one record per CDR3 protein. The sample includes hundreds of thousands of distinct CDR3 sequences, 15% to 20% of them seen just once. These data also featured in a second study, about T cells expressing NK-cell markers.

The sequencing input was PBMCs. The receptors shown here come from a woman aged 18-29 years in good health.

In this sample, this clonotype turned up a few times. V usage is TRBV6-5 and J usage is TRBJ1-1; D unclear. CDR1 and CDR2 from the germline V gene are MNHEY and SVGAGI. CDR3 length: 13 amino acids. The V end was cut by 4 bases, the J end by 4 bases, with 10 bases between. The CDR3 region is CASSSLTATEAFF. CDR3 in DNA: TGTGCCAGCAGTTCCCTCACAGCCACTGAAGCTTTCTTT.

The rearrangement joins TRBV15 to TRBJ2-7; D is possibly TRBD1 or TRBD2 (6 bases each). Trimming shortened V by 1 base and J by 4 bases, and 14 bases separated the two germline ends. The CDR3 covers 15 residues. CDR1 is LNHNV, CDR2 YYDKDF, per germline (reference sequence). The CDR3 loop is CATSRVERGGYEQYF. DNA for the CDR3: TGTGCCACCAGCAGAGTTGAACGAGGGGGGTACGAGCAGTACTTC. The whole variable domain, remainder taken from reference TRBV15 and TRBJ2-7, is DAMVIQNPRYQVTQFGKPVTLSCSQTLNHNVMYWYQQKSSQAPKLLFHYYDKDFNNEADTPDNFQSRRPNTSFCFLDIRSPGLGDTAMYLCATSRVERGGYEQYFGPGTRLTVT.

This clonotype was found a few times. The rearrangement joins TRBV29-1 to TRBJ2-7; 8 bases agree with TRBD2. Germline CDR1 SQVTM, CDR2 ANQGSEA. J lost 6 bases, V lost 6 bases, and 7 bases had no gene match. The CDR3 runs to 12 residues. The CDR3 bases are TGCAGCGTGCAACGGGAGGGTCTCGAGCAGTACTTC. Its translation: CSVQREGLEQYF.

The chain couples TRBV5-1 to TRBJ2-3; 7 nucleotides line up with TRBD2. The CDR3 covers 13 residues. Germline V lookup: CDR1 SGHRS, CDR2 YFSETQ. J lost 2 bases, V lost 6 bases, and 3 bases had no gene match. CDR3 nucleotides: TGCGCCAGCAAGAGCGGGAACACAGATACGCAGTATTTT. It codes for CASKSGNTDTQYF.

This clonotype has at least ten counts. In nucleotides, the CDR3 is TGTGCCAGCAGGGACCCTCAAGAGACCCAGTACTTC. This gives the protein CASRDPQETQYF. V usage is TRBV2 and J usage is TRBJ2-5; no firm D call. The CDR3 length is 12 residues. V gave up 6 bases and J gave up 2 bases, with 7 bases separating them. Germline-derived CDR1 and CDR2 are SNHLY and FYNNEI.

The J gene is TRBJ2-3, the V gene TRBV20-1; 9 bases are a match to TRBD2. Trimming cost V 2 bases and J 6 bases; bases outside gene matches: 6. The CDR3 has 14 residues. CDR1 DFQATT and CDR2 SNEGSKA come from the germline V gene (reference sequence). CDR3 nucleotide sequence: TGCAGTGCTAGACTAGCGGGAACAGGGGATACGCAGTATTTT. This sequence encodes CSARLAGTGDTQYF.

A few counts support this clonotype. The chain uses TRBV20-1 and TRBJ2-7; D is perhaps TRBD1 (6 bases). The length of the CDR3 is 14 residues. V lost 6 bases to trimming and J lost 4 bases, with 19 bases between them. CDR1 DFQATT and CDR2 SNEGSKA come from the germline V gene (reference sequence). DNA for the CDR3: TGCAGTGCCACCACGGACAGAAACCTATACGAGCAGTACTTC. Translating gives CSATTDRNLYEQYF.

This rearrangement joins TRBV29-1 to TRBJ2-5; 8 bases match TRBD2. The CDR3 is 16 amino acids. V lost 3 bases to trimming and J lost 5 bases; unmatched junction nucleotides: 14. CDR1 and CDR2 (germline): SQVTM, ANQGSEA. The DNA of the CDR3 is TGCAGCGTTGAGATGCGGGGGGCCCCGGAGGCTGAGACCCAGTACTTC. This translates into CSVEMRGAPEAETQYF.

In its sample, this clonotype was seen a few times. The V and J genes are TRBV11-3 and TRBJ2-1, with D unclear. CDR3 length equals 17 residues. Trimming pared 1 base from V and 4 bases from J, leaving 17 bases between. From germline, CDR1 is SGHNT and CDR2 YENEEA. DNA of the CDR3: TGTGCCAGCAGCTTAGGTATGTTGAAAACTCCATACAATGAGCAGTTCTTC. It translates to CASSLGMLKTPYNEQFF.

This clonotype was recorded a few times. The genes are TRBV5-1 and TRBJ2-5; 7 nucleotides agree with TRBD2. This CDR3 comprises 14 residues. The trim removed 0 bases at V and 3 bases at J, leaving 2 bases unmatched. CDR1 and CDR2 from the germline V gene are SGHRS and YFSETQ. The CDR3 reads CASSLELAKETQYF. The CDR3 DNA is TGCGCCAGCAGCTTGGAACTAGCGAAAGAGACCCAGTACTTC.

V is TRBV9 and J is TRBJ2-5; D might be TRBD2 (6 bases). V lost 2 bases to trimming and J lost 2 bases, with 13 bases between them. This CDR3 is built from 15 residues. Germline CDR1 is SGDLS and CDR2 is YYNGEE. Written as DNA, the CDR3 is TGTGCCAGCAGCGTCCTAGAGGGACTGCAAGAGACCCAGTACTTC. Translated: CASSVLEGLQETQYF.

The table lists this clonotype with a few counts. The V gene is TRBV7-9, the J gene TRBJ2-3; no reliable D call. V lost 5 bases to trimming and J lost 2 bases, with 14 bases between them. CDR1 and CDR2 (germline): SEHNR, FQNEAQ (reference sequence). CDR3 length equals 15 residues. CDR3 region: CASSTLADLTDTQYF. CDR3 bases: TGTGCCAGCAGCACGTTAGCAGACCTCACAGATACGCAGTATTTT.

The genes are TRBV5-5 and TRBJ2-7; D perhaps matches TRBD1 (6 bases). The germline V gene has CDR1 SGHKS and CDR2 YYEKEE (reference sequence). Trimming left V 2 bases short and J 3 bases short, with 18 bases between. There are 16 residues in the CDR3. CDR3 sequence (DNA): TGTGCCAGCAGCTTAATTTGGGGGCAAGTCAGCTACGAGCAGTACTTC. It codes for CASSLIWGQVSYEQYF. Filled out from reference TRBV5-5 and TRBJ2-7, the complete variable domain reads DAGVTQSPTHLIKTRGQQVTLRCSPISGHKSVSWYQQVLGQGPQFIFQYYEKEERGRGNFPDRFSARQFPNYSSELNVNALLLGDSALYLCASSLIWGQVSYEQYFGPGTRLTVT.

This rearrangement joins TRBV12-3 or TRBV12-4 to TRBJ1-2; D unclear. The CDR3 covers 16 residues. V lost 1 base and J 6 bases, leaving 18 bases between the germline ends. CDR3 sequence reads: CASSLGDASWVDGYTF. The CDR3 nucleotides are TGTGCCAGCAGTTTAGGAGACGCCAGCTGGGTTGATGGCTACACCTTC.

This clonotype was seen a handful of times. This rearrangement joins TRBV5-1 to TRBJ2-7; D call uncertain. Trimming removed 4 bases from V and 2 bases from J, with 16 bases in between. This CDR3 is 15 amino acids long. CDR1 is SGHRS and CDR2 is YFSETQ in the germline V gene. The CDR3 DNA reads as TGCGCCAGCAGCCCTGAAGTTGGTTTTCCCTACGAGCAGTACTTC. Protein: CASSPEVGFPYEQYF.

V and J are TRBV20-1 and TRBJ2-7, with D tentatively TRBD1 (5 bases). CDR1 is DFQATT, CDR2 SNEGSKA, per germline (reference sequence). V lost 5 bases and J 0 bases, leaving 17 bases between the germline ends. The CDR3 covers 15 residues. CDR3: CSARPGSVSSYEQYF. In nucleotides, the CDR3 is TGCAGTGCTCGTCCAGGGTCAGTTAGCTCCTACGAGCAGTACTTC.

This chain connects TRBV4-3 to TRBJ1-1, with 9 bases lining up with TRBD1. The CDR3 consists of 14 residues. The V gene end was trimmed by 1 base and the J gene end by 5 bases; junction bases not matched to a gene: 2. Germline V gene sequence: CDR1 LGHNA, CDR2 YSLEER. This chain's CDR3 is CASSQGTGETEAFF. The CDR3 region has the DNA TGCGCCAGCAGCCAAGGGACAGGGGAGACTGAAGCTTTCTTT.

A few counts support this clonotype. In DNA form, the CDR3 reads TGCAGCGGATGGGACAGGGACACTGAAGCTTTCTTT. This encodes CSGWDRDTEAFF. The chain employs TRBV29-1 and TRBJ1-1, with 9 bases identical to TRBD1. CDR1 and CDR2 (germline): SQVTM, ANQGSEA. The trim removed 7 bases at V and 3 bases at J, leaving 3 bases unmatched. This CDR3 has 12 amino acids.